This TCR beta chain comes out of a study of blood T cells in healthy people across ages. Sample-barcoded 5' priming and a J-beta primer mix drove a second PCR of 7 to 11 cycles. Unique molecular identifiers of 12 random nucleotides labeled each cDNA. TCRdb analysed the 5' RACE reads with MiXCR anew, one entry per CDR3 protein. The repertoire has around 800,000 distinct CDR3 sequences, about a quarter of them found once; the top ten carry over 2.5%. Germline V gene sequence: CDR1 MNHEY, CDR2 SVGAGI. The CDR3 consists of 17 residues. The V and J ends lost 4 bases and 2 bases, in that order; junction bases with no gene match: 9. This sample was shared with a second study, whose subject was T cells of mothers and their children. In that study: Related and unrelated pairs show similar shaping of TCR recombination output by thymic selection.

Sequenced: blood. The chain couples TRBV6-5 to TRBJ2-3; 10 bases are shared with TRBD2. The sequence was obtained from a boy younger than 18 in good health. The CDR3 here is CASSSGPSGGFTDTQYF. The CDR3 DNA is TGTGCCAGCAGTTCCGGGCCTAGCGGGGGATTCACAGATACGCAGTATTTT.